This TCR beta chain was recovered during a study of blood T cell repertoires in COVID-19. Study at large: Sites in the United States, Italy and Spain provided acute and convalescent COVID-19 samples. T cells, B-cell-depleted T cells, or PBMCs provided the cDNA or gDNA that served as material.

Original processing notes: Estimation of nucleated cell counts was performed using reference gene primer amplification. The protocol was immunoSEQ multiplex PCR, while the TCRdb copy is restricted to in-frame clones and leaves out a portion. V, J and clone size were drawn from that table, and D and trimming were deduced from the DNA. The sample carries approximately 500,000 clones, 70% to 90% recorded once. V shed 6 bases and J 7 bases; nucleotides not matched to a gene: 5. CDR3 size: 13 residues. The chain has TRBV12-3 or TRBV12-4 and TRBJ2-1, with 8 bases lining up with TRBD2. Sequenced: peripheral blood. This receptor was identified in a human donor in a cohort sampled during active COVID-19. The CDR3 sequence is CASRTGGPNEQFF. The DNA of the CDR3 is TGTGCCAGCAGGACGGGAGGGCCGAATGAGCAGTTCTTC.